These 32 T cell receptor beta chains came from one sample sequenced in a study of OX40 agonist ivuxolimab in advanced cancers. Using immunoSEQ multiplex PCR, the repertoire was profiled, and TCRdb retains in-frame clones only, with some absent. The data show tens of thousands of clones, with approximately 80% seen just once and around 1.1% held by the top ten. The sequencing used CD4+ or CD8+ T cells sorted from blood, collected in a trial of the OX40 agonist ivuxolimab. The receptors stem from an adult with an advanced solid tumor such as melanoma, head and neck, liver or kidney cancer.

This chain connects TRBV7-2 to TRBJ1-1; TRBD1 might be the D (5 bases). Germline values: CDR1 SGHTA, CDR2 FQGNSA. Trimming pared 3 bases from V and 4 bases from J, leaving 9 bases between. The CDR3 totals 13 residues. In DNA, the CDR3 is TGTGCCAGCAGCTTTGGGGCATCCACTGAAGCTTTCTTT. Protein sequence: CASSFGASTEAFF.

The chain joins TRBV5-1 to TRBJ2-5; D possibly corresponds to TRBD2 (7 bases). The V and J ends lost 0 bases and 7 bases respectively, with 13 bases between them. This CDR3 is built from 14 residues. From germline, CDR1 is SGHRS and CDR2 YFSETQ. DNA of the CDR3: TGCGCCAGCAGCTTGGAGTTGGGGGGGCCGACCCAGTACTTC. This gives the protein CASSLELGGPTQYF.

The chain couples TRBV28 to TRBJ1-1, with D perhaps matching TRBD1 (5 bases). The CDR3 is 15 amino acids. Trimming removed 6 bases at V and 0 bases at J, with 14 bases between. CDR1 MDHEN and CDR2 SYDVKM come from the germline V gene. The DNA of the CDR3 is TGTGCCAGCAGCCAATATGGGGCCATGAACACTGAAGCTTTCTTT. This sequence encodes CASSQYGAMNTEAFF.

This chain links TRBV5-1 with TRBJ2-3; 7 nucleotides align to TRBD1. V dropped 4 bases and J dropped 6; count of bases not matched to a gene: 11. This CDR3 region has 15 residues. Germline CDR1 SGHRS, CDR2 YFSETQ. The CDR3 nucleotides read TGCGCCAGCAGCCCGCCCGGGACAGTCCGGGATACGCAGTATTTT. This gives the protein CASSPPGTVRDTQYF.

This clone was seen just once. This chain joins TRBV27 and TRBJ2-7; 9 nucleotides line up with TRBD2. V lost 3 bases, J lost 4 bases, and 7 bases stayed unmatched. Germline values: CDR1 MNHEY, CDR2 SMNVEV (reference sequence). The CDR3 loop spans 15 amino acids. The CDR3 sequence is CASSLMRGGQYEQYF. As DNA, the CDR3 is TGTGCCAGCAGTTTGATGCGGGGGGGCCAATACGAGCAGTACTTC.

This clone was found once. This chain connects TRBV7-9 to TRBJ2-3; unclear D gene. The CDR3 is made up of 15 amino acids. The germline V and J ends were trimmed by 5 bases and 0 bases, with 12 bases remaining between them. From germline, CDR1 is SEHNR and CDR2 FQNEAQ (reference sequence). CDR3 bases: TGTGCCAGCAGCCCCGGTCGCACGAGCACAGATACGCAGTATTTT. It codes for CASSPGRTSTDTQYF.

This chain connects TRBV6-1 to TRBJ1-5; D is perhaps TRBD1 (6 bases). The V and J ends lost 10 bases and 3 bases respectively, with 16 bases between them. The CDR3 runs to 14 residues. Germline V gene sequence: CDR1 MNHNS, CDR2 SASEGT. CDR3 sequence: CATRGARANQPQHF. The CDR3 DNA reads TGTGCCACGAGGGGGGCTAGGGCCAATCAGCCCCAGCATTTT.

In its sample, this clone was seen once. The chain joins TRBV28 to TRBJ2-7, with D possibly being TRBD1 (6 bases). Trimming shortened V by 6 bases and J by 5 bases, and 20 bases separated the two germline ends. Germline lookup yields CDR1 MDHEN and CDR2 SYDVKM. There are 15 residues in the CDR3. CDR3: CASSHYLQGTDEQYV. The CDR3 DNA reads TGTGCCAGCAGCCATTACCTACAGGGCACGGACGAGCAGTACGTC.

The chain employs TRBV28 and TRBJ2-1; 12 bases agree with TRBD1. The CDR3 extends over 18 amino acids. The germline CDR1 and CDR2 sequences are MDHEN and SYDVKM. Trimming removed 4 bases from V and 7 bases from J; junction bases left unmatched: 14. Here the CDR3 reads CASSSPGTGGVRGNEQFF. Here the CDR3 DNA reads TGTGCCAGCAGTTCACCTGGGACAGGGGGCGTGAGGGGGAATGAGCAGTTCTTC.

V gene TRBV6-5 combines with J gene TRBJ2-7; tentatively, D is TRBD1 or TRBD2 (5 bases each). The CDR3 has 13 residues. Germline V lookup: CDR1 MNHEY, CDR2 SVGAGI. With 5 bases removed from V and 3 bases from J, the gap between germline ends came to 11 bases. CDR3 bases: TGTGCCAGCAGTGAACGGGACGGCTACGAGCAGTACTTC. Amino acid sequence: CASSERDGYEQYF.

The V gene is TRBV5-1, the J gene TRBJ1-6; 7 positions match TRBD1. The germline V gene encodes CDR1 SGHRS and CDR2 YFSETQ. This CDR3 contains 15 residues. V lost 3 bases to trimming and J lost 4 bases; unmatched junction nucleotides: 4. The CDR3 protein is CASSSGQTYNSPLHF. CDR3 nucleotides: TGCGCCAGCAGCTCGGGACAGACTTATAATTCACCCCTCCACTTT.

For this clone: Germline is not matched at one junction end, which may reflect a read error. This chain joins TRBV9 and TRBJ1-2; 8 bases are a match to TRBD1. Germline-derived CDR1 and CDR2 are SGDLS and YYNGEE. This CDR3 contains 13 residues. In nucleotides, the CDR3 is TGTGCCAGCAGCGCCGGACAGGGACAAAACCTTATCTTC. Protein product: CASSAGQGQNLIF.

The V call is TRBV6-5, the J call TRBJ2-7; 14 bases fit TRBD2. The CDR3 is 15 residues long. Germline-derived CDR1 and CDR2 are MNHEY and SVGAGI. V dropped 5 bases and J dropped 4; count of bases not matched to a gene: 4. The CDR3 nucleotides are TGTGCCAGCAGTAAGGGACTAGCGGGGGCTTACGAGCAGTACGTC. Protein: CASSKGLAGAYEQYV.

The rearrangement uses TRBV7-4 and TRBJ2-6; D ambiguous. Looked up from germline, CDR1 is SGHVT and CDR2 is SQSDAQ. The V end was cut by 0 bases, the J end by 1 base, with 7 bases between. The CDR3 spans 16 residues. CDR3 in amino acids: CASSLASRSGANVLTF. CDR3 nucleotides: TGTGCCAGCAGCTTAGCATCCAGATCTGGGGCCAACGTCCTGACTTTC.

The chain links TRBV5-1 to TRBJ2-5, with 10 bases aligning to TRBD2. From germline, CDR1 is SGHRS and CDR2 YFSETQ. CDR3 length: 15 residues. V shed 4 bases and J 5 bases; nucleotides not matched to a gene: 8. CDR3 in DNA: TGCGCCAGCAGCCCGGGGACTAGCGTCGTGGAGACCCAGTACTTC. Translating it yields CASSPGTSVVETQYF. Full variable domain (outside the CDR3, taken from reference TRBV5-1 and TRBJ2-5): KAGVTQTPRYLIKTRGQQVTLSCSPISGHRSVSWYQQTPGQGLQFLFEYFSETQRNKGNFPGRFSGRQFSNSRSEMNVSTLELGDSALYLCASSPGTSVVETQYFGPGTRLLVL.

The V gene is TRBV7-2, the J gene TRBJ2-3; 11 positions match TRBD2. The CDR3 is 17 residues long. After removal of 6 bases from V and 4 bases from J, the junction contained 12 bases not matched to a gene. Germline V gene sequence: CDR1 SGHTA, CDR2 FQGNSA. The CDR3 DNA reads as TGTGCCAGCAGTCCCATTTTAGCGGGGGGGCGGGCAGATACGCAGTATTTT. Protein sequence: CASSPILAGGRADTQYF. The entire variable domain, with the rest obtained from reference TRBV7-2 and TRBJ2-3, is as follows: GAGVSQSPSNKVTEKGKDVELRCDPISGHTALYWYRQSLGQGLEFLIYFQGNSAPDKSGLPSDRFSAERTGGSVSTLTIQRTQQEDSAVYLCASSPILAGGRADTQYFGPGTRLTVL.

This chain connects TRBV7-9 to TRBJ1-5; 7 nucleotides match TRBD1. The CDR3 has 13 residues. The germline V gene has CDR1 SEHNR and CDR2 FQNEAQ (reference sequence). J lost 4 bases, V lost 3 bases, and 0 bases had no gene match. CDR3 DNA sequence: TGTGCCAGCAGCTTGACAGGGAATCAGCCCCAGCATTTT. It specifies CASSLTGNQPQHF. The variable domain in full, with the rest retrieved from reference TRBV7-9 and TRBJ1-5, is DTGVSQNPRHKITKRGQNVTFRCDPISEHNRLYWYRQTLGQGPEFLTYFQNEAQLEKSRLLSDRFSAERPKGSFSTLEIQRTEQGDSAMYLCASSLTGNQPQHFGDGTRLSIL.

The gene calls are TRBV6-5 and TRBJ1-4; D is possibly TRBD1 (5 bases). Per the germline V gene, CDR1 is MNHEY and CDR2 is SVGAGI. CDR3 length: 16 amino acids. Trimming stripped 0 bases from V and 2 bases from J, with 10 bases between. The CDR3: CASSYSYGGTNEKLFF. CDR3 DNA: TGTGCCAGCAGTTACTCGTACGGGGGTACTAATGAAAAACTGTTTTTT.

This clone was picked up one time. The chain recombines TRBV28 with TRBJ2-7, with 9 bases that match TRBD1. Germline loops: CDR1 MDHEN, CDR2 SYDVKM. This CDR3 region has 16 residues. J gave up 4 bases and V 4 bases, and 11 bases lay outside the gene matches. CDR3 sequence: CASSSQGQGKGYEQYV. Here the CDR3 DNA reads TGTGCCAGCAGTTCCCAGGGACAGGGAAAGGGGTACGAGCAGTACGTC.

The V call is TRBV4-3, the J call TRBJ1-1; TRBD1 is a possible D gene (5 bases). V gave up 5 bases and J gave up 4 bases, with 14 bases separating them. CDR3 length equals 14 residues. CDR1 and CDR2 from the germline V gene are LGHNA and YSLEER. DNA for the CDR3: TGCGCCAGCAGCAATTGGGGCGAGGTCACTGAAGCTTTCTTT. It encodes CASSNWGEVTEAFF.

The rearrangement uses TRBV11-1 and TRBJ2-7; tentative D call: TRBD1 (6 bases). Germline CDR1 SGHAT, CDR2 FQDESV (reference sequence). The CDR3 has 14 residues. Deletions cut 6 bases from V and 1 base from J, with 13 bases between. CDR3 bases: TGTGCCAGCAGATATAGTACAGGGTCCTACGAGCAGTACTTC. Its protein product is CASRYSTGSYEQYF.

The chain recombines TRBV15 with TRBJ1-2, with a weak D call TRBD1 (6 bases). The CDR3 has 13 amino acids. Trimming stripped 0 bases from V and 7 bases from J, with 9 bases between. Germline CDR1 and CDR2: LNHNV and YYDKDF (reference sequence). Written as DNA, the CDR3 is TGTGCCACCAGCAGAGATCAACAGGGTGGCTACACCTTC. Amino acids: CATSRDQQGGYTF.

The rearrangement uses TRBV4-1 and TRBJ1-6; D call uncertain. The CDR3 has 12 residues. Trimming cost V 1 base and J 9 bases, with 4 bases left between them. Germline lookup yields CDR1 MGHRA and CDR2 YSYEKL. The CDR3 here is CASSQGFSPLHF. The CDR3 DNA reads TGCGCCAGCAGCCAAGGTTTTTCACCCCTCCACTTT.

This chain joins TRBV5-1 and TRBJ2-1; no clear D gene. Germline lookup yields CDR1 SGHRS and CDR2 YFSETQ. The CDR3 runs 15 residues. The V end was cut by 0 bases, the J end by 0 bases, with 7 bases between. The CDR3 region has the DNA TGCGCCAGCAGCTTGGTTCAGGCCTCCTACAATGAGCAGTTCTTC. Translating gives CASSLVQASYNEQFF.

CDR3 DNA: TGCAGCGCTTCCACGCCAGGCGGGGGCGGGAATGAGCAGTTCTTC. Protein product: CSASTPGGGGNEQFF. V usage is TRBV29-1 and J usage is TRBJ2-1; perhaps TRBD2 as D (7 bases). Trimming took off 7 bases at V and 7 bases at J, with 23 bases between the two ends. Germline-derived CDR1 and CDR2 are SQVTM and ANQGSEA. This CDR3 is built from 15 residues.

The gene calls are TRBV5-1 and TRBJ1-2; 7 bases match TRBD1. CDR1 SGHRS and CDR2 YFSETQ come from the germline V gene. The ends lost 4 bases at V and 5 bases at J; junction bases unmatched: 8. The CDR3 consists of 14 residues. CDR3 in amino acids: CASSPGQAEYGYTF. In nucleotides, the CDR3 is TGCGCCAGCAGCCCTGGACAGGCAGAATATGGCTACACCTTC.

The chain combines TRBV4-1 with TRBJ1-5; 8 nucleotides match TRBD1. The CDR3 loop spans 17 amino acids. From germline, CDR1 is MGHRA and CDR2 YSYEKL. The ends lost 3 bases at V and 3 bases at J; junction bases unmatched: 10. The CDR3 sequence: CASSHPGGTGVNQPQHF. The CDR3 DNA is TGCGCCAGCAGCCATCCGGGGGGGACAGGCGTCAATCAGCCCCAGCATTTT.

The genes are TRBV5-1 and TRBJ1-2; TRBD1 matches 9 bases. The CDR3 loop spans 13 amino acids. CDR1 is SGHRS and CDR2 is YFSETQ in the germline V gene. The ends lost 3 bases at V and 8 bases at J; junction bases unmatched: 5. CDR3 amino acids: CASSWTGEGGYTF. CDR3 in DNA: TGCGCCAGCAGCTGGACAGGGGAGGGAGGCTACACCTTC.

The genes are TRBV18 and TRBJ1-5; D gene uncertain. The CDR3 contains 18 residues. The V and J ends lost 2 bases and 0 bases respectively, with 17 bases between them. The V gene's germline CDR1 is KGHSH and CDR2 LQKENI. As DNA, the CDR3 is TGTGCCAGCTCACCAGGAACTCCGTCGGATTATAGCAATCAGCCCCAGCATTTT. This gives the protein CASSPGTPSDYSNQPQHF.

CDR3 coding DNA: TGTGCCAGCAGCTTGGGAGGGGGATTGGGCGAGCAGTACGTC. It encodes CASSLGGGLGEQYV. V is TRBV5-5 and J is TRBJ2-7; a possible D gene is TRBD1 (6 bases). V shed 0 bases and J shed 6 bases, with 13 bases lying between them. Germline V CDR1 and CDR2: SGHKS, YYEKEE (reference sequence). The CDR3 totals 14 residues.

The chain combines TRBV28 with TRBJ1-2; D is possibly TRBD1 (5 bases). Germline CDR1 and CDR2: MDHEN and SYDVKM. The CDR3 has 16 amino acids. Trimming stripped 5 bases from V and 5 bases from J, with 21 bases between. CDR3 residues: CASSLTLGRGGYGYTF. As DNA, the CDR3 is TGTGCCAGCAGTCTGACTCTGGGCCGGGGGGGATATGGCTACACCTTC.

The CDR3 DNA is TGTGCCATCAGTACAGACAGGTACAATCAGCCCCAGCATTTT. Translated, it gives CAISTDRYNQPQHF. The rearrangement uses TRBV10-3 and TRBJ1-5; tentatively, D is TRBD1 (6 bases). From germline, CDR1 is ENHRY and CDR2 SYGVKD. CDR3 length: 14 amino acids. V was pared by 5 bases and J by 3 bases, with 11 bases between.